This is a list of T cell receptor beta chains from one sample in a study of T cell repertoires in cytomegalovirus infection. TCRdb ran MiXCR on the reads and lists one entry per CDR3 protein. The sample has some 250,000 distinct CDR3 sequences; roughly 10% are singletons. The specimen sequenced was PBMCs. The receptor set was obtained from a human donor in good health (CMV status not recorded). Some clones in this sample may be carry-over from other donors' samples. Each CDR3 is given with its conserved first and last residue. D genes are given only for firm matches. Where a row states a size, it is once, few, many or the class of an expanded clone; other rows omit it.

v_call	clone_size	d_call	j_call	cdr3_aa	cdr3_nt
TRBV7-2	many	.	TRBJ2-7	CASSLATAYEQYF	TGTGCCAGCAGCTTAGCGACAGCCTACGAGCAGTACTTC
TRBV2	many	.	TRBJ1-2	CASSRGGNGYTF	TGTGCCAGCAGTAGGGGTGGGAATGGCTACACCTTC
TRBV10-3	many	TRBD2	TRBJ2-3	CAIRAGLAGGSSTDTQYF	TGTGCCATCAGAGCGGGACTAGCGGGGGGCTCCAGCACAGATACGCAGTATTTT
TRBV7-2	few	.	TRBJ1-2	CASSLRLGGGTF	TGTGCCAGCAGCTTAAGGTTGGGGGGCGGCACCTTC
TRBV28	.	.	TRBJ1-5	CASSLVGPSNQPQHF	TGTGCCAGCAGTCTCGTGGGGCCGAGCAATCAGCCCCAGCATTTT
TRBV20-1	.	.	TRBJ2-3	CSASGPTDTQYF	TGCAGTGCTTCTGGGCCCACAGATACGCAGTATTTT
TRBV28	many	.	TRBJ1-5	CASSTWGGDGQPQHF	TGTGCCAGCAGTACCTGGGGAGGGGACGGCCAGCCCCAGCATTTT
TRBV29-1	.	.	TRBJ1-1	CSGRNTEAFF	TGCAGCGGAAGGAACACTGAAGCTTTCTTT
TRBV7-2	many	TRBD2	TRBJ2-2	CASSSGGGELFF	TGTGCCAGCAGCTCGGGGGGCGGGGAGCTGTTTTTT
TRBV20-1	few	.	TRBJ1-1	CSASRGSEAFF	TGCAGTGCTAGTCGGGGGTCTGAAGCTTTCTTT
TRBV25-1	.	.	TRBJ2-5	CASSEGPGQETQYF	TGTGCCAGCAGTGAAGGCCCGGGGCAAGAGACCCAGTACTTC
TRBV28	many	.	TRBJ2-7	CASSLGISYEQYF	TGTGCCAGCAGTTTAGGCATTTCCTACGAGCAGTACTTC
TRBV6-2/TRBV6-3	many	.	TRBJ2-3	CASSYGVSTDTQYF	TGTGCCAGCAGTTACGGGGTGAGCACAGATACGCAGTATTTT
TRBV12-3/TRBV12-4	.	.	TRBJ2-5	CASSTVGLGETQYF	TGTGCCAGCTCTACGGTAGGGTTAGGTGAGACCCAGTACTTC
TRBV28	many	.	TRBJ1-4	CASRVRDALRWTNEKLFF	TGTGCCAGCAGGGTACGGGACGCTCTGAGGTGGACTAATGAAAAACTGTTTTTT
TRBV28	many	TRBD2	TRBJ2-3	CASRNFLTSGGADTQYF	TGTGCCAGCAGGAACTTCCTGACTAGCGGGGGGGCAGATACGCAGTATTTT
TRBV20-1	.	.	TRBJ2-1	CSAHTFSSYNEQFF	TGCAGTGCACATACCTTCAGCTCCTACAATGAGCAGTTCTTC
TRBV2	many	TRBD2	TRBJ2-7	CASRPGLASEQYF	TGTGCCAGCAGGCCGGGACTAGCGTCCGAGCAGTACTTC
TRBV6-2/TRBV6-3	many	TRBD1	TRBJ2-7	CASSSRGDRGGEQYF	TGTGCCAGCAGTTCGCGGGGGGACAGGGGCGGCGAGCAGTACTTC
TRBV7-2	many	.	TRBJ1-5	CASSLGAGNNQPQHF	TGTGCCAGCAGCTTAGGCGCAGGCAACAATCAGCCCCAGCATTTT
TRBV11-3	many	.	TRBJ2-2	CASSLRGNTGELFF	TGTGCCAGCAGCTTAAGGGGGAACACCGGGGAGCTGTTTTTT
TRBV7-2	many	.	TRBJ2-1	CASSFRYGRSLVPNSYNEQFF	TGTGCCAGCAGCTTCCGCTATGGTCGGTCGTTGGTACCGAATTCCTACAATGAGCAGTTCTTC
TRBV12-3/TRBV12-4	many	TRBD1	TRBJ1-1	CASTLGQVLGKAFF	TGTGCCAGCACCCTCGGACAGGTTCTGGGTAAGGCTTTCTTT
TRBV7-2	many	TRBD2	TRBJ2-7	CASTRDYRTEQYF	TGTGCCAGCACCCGGGACTATCGTACCGAGCAGTACTTC
TRBV5-4	many	.	TRBJ2-3	CASSLELSSTDTQYF	TGTGCCAGCAGCTTGGAACTCTCTAGCACAGATACGCAGTATTTT
TRBV4-1	few	TRBD1	TRBJ1-1	CASSRDRADTEAFF	TGCGCCAGCAGCCGGGACAGGGCGGACACTGAAGCTTTCTTT
TRBV7-6	many	.	TRBJ1-5	CASSPRGGAEPQHF	TGTGCCAGCAGCCCCCGGGGGGGAGCGGAGCCCCAGCATTTT
TRBV11-2	few	TRBD2	TRBJ2-5	CASSFPGGRETQYF	TGTGCCAGCAGCTTCCCGGGGGGTAGGGAGACCCAGTACTTC
TRBV6-6	many	.	TRBJ2-6	CASRPQGGSGANVLTF	TGTGCCAGCAGACCCCAGGGGGGCTCTGGGGCCAACGTCCTGACTTTC
TRBV7-2	many	.	TRBJ1-3	CASSPFRTSGNTIYF	TGTGCCAGCAGCCCCTTTCGGACAAGTGGAAACACCATATATTTT
TRBV12-3/TRBV12-4	many	.	TRBJ1-2	CASSKGYNYGYTF	TGTGCCAGCTCTAAAGGGTATAACTATGGCTACACCTTC
TRBV7-2	many	.	TRBJ1-2	CASSLQGRDGGYTF	TGTGCCAGCAGCTTACAGGGAAGGGATGGTGGCTACACCTTC
TRBV6-5	.	.	TRBJ2-3	CASRVPGRASTDTQYF	TGTGCCAGCAGAGTTCCGGGACGCGCTAGCACAGATACGCAGTATTTT
TRBV11-3	.	TRBD2	TRBJ2-1	CASSNAGTSGRKGEQFF	TGTGCCAGCAGCAACGCCGGGACTAGCGGGAGAAAGGGTGAGCAGTTCTTC
TRBV7-2	many	TRBD2	TRBJ2-1	CASSFRTGGNEQFF	TGTGCCAGCAGCTTTCGGACGGGGGGCAATGAGCAGTTCTTC
TRBV12-5	few	TRBD1	TRBJ2-7	CASGLGTGVYSYEQYF	TGTGCTAGTGGTCTCGGGACAGGGGTCTACTCCTACGAGCAGTACTTC
TRBV7-2	few	TRBD1	TRBJ1-2	CASSLASTGYGYTF	TGTGCCAGCAGCTTAGCCTCGACAGGGTACGGCTACACCTTC
TRBV7-2	many	.	TRBJ2-3	CASSSNAGDTQYF	TGTGCCAGCAGCTCAAATGCTGGGGATACGCAGTATTTT
TRBV7-2	many	TRBD2	TRBJ2-5	CASSWTGTSQETQYF	TGTGCCAGCAGCTGGACGGGGACTAGCCAAGAGACCCAGTACTTC
TRBV6-2/TRBV6-3	many	TRBD2	TRBJ2-5	CAISSDSGGAKRETQYF	TGTGCCATCTCCTCGGACAGCGGGGGGGCAAAGCGAGAGACCCAGTACTTC
TRBV7-2	many	TRBD2	TRBJ2-7	CASSVRLAGFYEQYF	TGTGCCAGCAGCGTAAGACTAGCGGGCTTCTACGAGCAGTACTTC
TRBV6-2/TRBV6-3	few	TRBD2	TRBJ2-7	CASRLAGGEQYF	TGTGCCAGCCGACTAGCGGGAGGCGAGCAGTACTTC
TRBV3-1	.	.	TRBJ2-5	CASSFRSLGTQYF	TGTGCCAGCAGCTTTCGTTCCCTAGGGACCCAGTACTTC
TRBV27	.	.	TRBJ2-7	CASSFDSSYEQYF	TGTGCCAGCAGTTTTGACAGCTCCTACGAGCAGTACTTC
TRBV4-2	.	.	TRBJ2-1	CASSRGQGGTYNEQFF	TGTGCCAGCAGCCGTGGACAGGGAGGGACCTACAATGAGCAGTTCTTC
TRBV19	many	.	TRBJ2-7	CASSKDPAYEQYF	TGTGCCAGTAGTAAGGACCCAGCCTACGAGCAGTACTTC
TRBV7-8	many	TRBD2	TRBJ2-2	CASSLALAANTGELFF	TGTGCCAGCAGCTTAGCCCTAGCGGCGAACACCGGGGAGCTGTTTTTT
TRBV14	many	.	TRBJ2-4	CASSQDQGLLAKNIQYF	TGTGCCAGCAGCCAAGACCAAGGTCTTCTAGCCAAAAACATTCAGTACTTC
TRBV7-7	many	.	TRBJ2-5	CASSLAAGAFETQYF	TGTGCTAGCAGCTTAGCCGCAGGGGCTTTTGAGACCCAGTACTTC
TRBV6-2/TRBV6-3	many	.	TRBJ1-6	CASSYSGRNGSPLHF	TGTGCCAGCAGTTACAGCGGACGGAATGGTTCACCCCTCCACTTT
TRBV12-3/TRBV12-4	many	TRBD1	TRBJ2-1	CASSLSRTGGIYNEQFF	TGTGCCAGCAGTTTATCCCGGACAGGGGGGATATACAATGAGCAGTTCTTC
TRBV7-6	many	TRBD2	TRBJ2-1	CASSPGTSGSYNEQFF	TGTGCCAGCAGCCCGGGGACTAGCGGGAGTTACAATGAGCAGTTCTTC
TRBV7-2	many	.	TRBJ2-1	CAIGGSSYNEQFF	TGTGCCATCGGGGGCAGCTCCTACAATGAGCAGTTCTTC
TRBV11-2	many	.	TRBJ2-7	CASSLVPSSYEQYF	TGTGCCAGCAGCTTGGTCCCAAGCTCCTACGAGCAGTACTTC
TRBV7-2	many	TRBD2	TRBJ2-4	CASSLEGLQVGSGAIQYF	TGTGCCAGCAGCTTAGAGGGACTACAAGTAGGGAGTGGTGCCATTCAGTACTTC
TRBV12-5	many	.	TRBJ2-1	CASGPPLAGTNNEQFF	TGTGCTAGTGGTCCACCCCTGGCAGGGACCAACAATGAGCAGTTCTTC
TRBV11-3	.	TRBD1	TRBJ1-2	CASSRDSSYGYTF	TGTGCCAGCAGCCGGGACAGTTCCTATGGCTACACCTTC
TRBV29-1	few	.	TRBJ2-2	CSVGRNTGELFF	TGCAGCGTTGGCCGAAACACCGGGGAGCTGTTTTTT
TRBV12-3/TRBV12-4	many	TRBD1	TRBJ1-4	CASNPPGTGEREKLFF	TGTGCCAGCAACCCCCCTGGGACAGGGGAGAGGGAAAAACTGTTTTTT